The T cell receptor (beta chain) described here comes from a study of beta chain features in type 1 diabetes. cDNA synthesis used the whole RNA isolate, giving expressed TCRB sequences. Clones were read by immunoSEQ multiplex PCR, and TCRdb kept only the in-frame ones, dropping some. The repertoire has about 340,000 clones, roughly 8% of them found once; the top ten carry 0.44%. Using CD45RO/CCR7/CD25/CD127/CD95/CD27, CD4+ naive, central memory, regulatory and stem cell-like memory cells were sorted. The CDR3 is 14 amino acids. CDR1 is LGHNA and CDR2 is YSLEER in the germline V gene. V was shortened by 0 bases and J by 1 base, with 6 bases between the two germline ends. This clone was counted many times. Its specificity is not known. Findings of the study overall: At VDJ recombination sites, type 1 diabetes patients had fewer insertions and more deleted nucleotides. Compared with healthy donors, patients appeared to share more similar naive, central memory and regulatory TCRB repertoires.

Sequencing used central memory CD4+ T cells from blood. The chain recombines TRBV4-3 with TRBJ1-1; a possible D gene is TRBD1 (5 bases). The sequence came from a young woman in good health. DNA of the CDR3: TGCGCCAGCAGCCAAGATACAGGGAACACTGAAGCTTTCTTT. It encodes CASSQDTGNTEAFF.